These T cell receptor beta chains were read from a single sample in a study of T cell responses to AZD1222 COVID-19 vaccine. Profiled with immunoSEQ multiplex PCR; TCRdb holds only in-frame clones, not every one. The table lists some 98,000 clones, nearly 90% of them singletons. The sample in question was peripheral blood, obtained on day 0 of AZD1222 vaccination. These receptors all stem from an adult in good health. Each CDR3 is given with its conserved first and last residue. The D gene is left open where the match is weak.

TRBJ2-5 | - | TRBV29-1 | CSGEQVPQETQYF
TRBJ2-3 | - | TRBV18 | CASSRSTDTQYF
TRBJ2-1 | - | TRBV7-9 | CASSKYQSSYNEQFF
TRBJ2-5 | - | TRBV6-5 | CASIQLETQYF
TRBJ1-5 | TRBD1 | TRBV6-5 | CASRLTGGSNQPQHF
TRBJ2-4 | - | TRBV18 | CASSPAFAGLAKNIQYF
TRBJ2-7 | - | TRBV6-5 | CASSSHYEQYF
TRBJ1-4 | TRBD1 | TRBV4-3 | CASSQDVGTGTQVLFF
TRBJ1-2 | TRBD1 | TRBV9 | CASSPAWGRGDGYTF
TRBJ2-7 | - | TRBV29-1 | CSVGTYEQYF
TRBJ2-7 | - | TRBV4-2 | CASSQEGQGGVEQYF
TRBJ2-5 | TRBD1 | TRBV5-6 | CASSPGQLYQETQYF
TRBJ1-1 | - | TRBV7-3 | CASSSQGGTEAFF
TRBJ1-1 | - | TRBV19 | CASSILTGGWAEAFF
TRBJ1-4 | - | TRBV7-2 | CASSRVSSGEKLFF
TRBJ2-7 | TRBD2 | TRBV5-8 | CASRPRLAGSYEQYF
TRBJ2-7 | TRBD1 | TRBV5-4 | CASSLPGQGAFEQYF
TRBJ1-2 | - | TRBV6-1 | CASSEGLYGYTF
TRBJ1-5 | TRBD1 | TRBV20-1 | CSASQGGNQPQHF
TRBJ1-6 | - | TRBV7-2 | CASSLGTGQLFNLHF
TRBJ1-1 | - | TRBV19 | CASSIDQIRHAEAFF
TRBJ2-5 | - | TRBV6-2/TRBV6-3 | CASSYPVLGETQYF
TRBJ2-7 | - | TRBV7-8 | CASSFGSGSYEQYF
TRBJ1-4 | - | TRBV30 | CARGGATNEKLFF
TRBJ2-6 | - | TRBV30 | CAWSVLGSGANVLTF
TRBJ1-2 | - | TRBV18 | CASSPPVRANYGYTF
TRBJ2-1 | - | TRBV4-3 | CASSQDQAGSHYNEQFF
TRBJ2-7 | TRBD1 | TRBV28 | CASSLSGGSYEQYF
TRBJ2-7 | TRBD1 | TRBV28 | CASSETGTALREQYF
TRBJ2-7 | - | TRBV5-1 | CASSSWTDPAGDEQYF
TRBJ2-1 | TRBD1 | TRBV7-9 | CASSFTGGNEQFF
TRBJ2-3 | - | TRBV6-5 | CASSSSWTSTDTQYF
TRBJ2-2 | TRBD1 | TRBV12-5 | CASASYRGRAGELFF
TRBJ2-7 | - | TRBV5-1 | CASSFDSYSYEQYF
TRBJ2-3 | - | TRBV30 | CAWSVIWDTQYF
TRBJ1-2 | - | TRBV7-8 | CASSLGGTLWGYTF
TRBJ2-1 | - | TRBV25-1 | CASSGVRVGSDEQFF
TRBJ1-2 | TRBD1 | TRBV30 | CAWTTGGGGYTF
TRBJ2-3 | TRBD1 | TRBV5-6 | CASSSETGASTDTQYF
TRBJ2-2 | TRBD2 | TRBV18 | CASSPPSLAGGTGELFF
TRBJ1-6 | TRBD1 | TRBV30 | CAWSPGTGVHPLHF
TRBJ1-2 | - | TRBV25-1 | CASSGTGSHYGYTF
TRBJ1-1 | TRBD1 | TRBV15 | CATSRDLGTANTEAFF
TRBJ1-3 | - | TRBV28 | CASTVRNTIYF
TRBJ1-5 | - | TRBV29-1 | CSVSEGHLLNQPQHF
TRBJ2-1 | TRBD2 | TRBV3-1/TRBV3-2 | CASTFSGGAVGEQFF
TRBJ2-1 | - | TRBV28 | CASSSALGSFF
TRBJ1-2 | - | TRBV3-1/TRBV3-2 | CASSPGAIGAGYTF
TRBJ2-3 | - | TRBV19 | CASSGGSTDTQYF
TRBJ2-2 | - | TRBV12-3/TRBV12-4 | CASTLAGELFF
TRBJ2-3 | TRBD2 | TRBV20-1 | CSASAGGGSTIRADTQYF
TRBJ2-3 | TRBD2 | TRBV4-1 | CASSTRGRGDTDTQYF
TRBJ1-1 | - | TRBV5-8 | CASSSDRDTEAFF
TRBJ2-7 | TRBD1 | TRBV7-9 | CASSLAGQGKYEQYF
TRBJ1-2 | TRBD1 | TRBV3-1/TRBV3-2 | CASSQGQGARGYTF
TRBJ1-4 | - | TRBV28 | CASSLPGLENEKLFF
TRBJ2-7 | TRBD1 | TRBV5-1 | CASSLARGPKSYEQYF
TRBJ1-3 | - | TRBV12-3/TRBV12-4 | CASARGSGNTIYF
TRBJ2-1 | TRBD1 | TRBV15 | CATSRDRDRSYNEQFF